The 7 T cell receptor beta chains below were found in one sample sequenced in a study of cytomegalovirus exposure and HLA in healthy donors. The PCR contained 60 Vbeta and 13 Jbeta primers. Only in-frame clones appear in the TCRdb table, and some are missing; sequencing was by immunoSEQ multiplex PCR. The sample has 150,000 to 160,000 clones, roughly 79% seen once. The source material was PBMCs. These receptor sequences come from a young man in good health and CMV-seronegative.

The sample holds one count of this clone. The V call is TRBV15, the J call TRBJ2-2; 8 nucleotides align to TRBD1. Trimming at V came to 4 bases and at J to 7 bases, leaving 11 bases not matched to a gene. This CDR3 spans 16 amino acids. Germline V gene lookup returns CDR1 LNHNV and CDR2 YYDKDF (reference sequence). The CDR3, as DNA: TGTGCCACCAGCAAAGACCTTCAGGGGGCCGTCGGGGAGCTGTTTTTT. Encoded protein: CATSKDLQGAVGELFF. The variable domain in full, completed from reference TRBV15 and TRBJ2-2, reads DAMVIQNPRYQVTQFGKPVTLSCSQTLNHNVMYWYQQKSSQAPKLLFHYYDKDFNNEADTPDNFQSRRPNTSFCFLDIRSPGLGDTAMYLCATSKDLQGAVGELFFGEGSRLTVL.

Notes on this clone: Sequence at one end of the junction differs from germline and may be a read error. The chain employs TRBV5-6 and TRBJ2-6, with 8 bases that match TRBD1. This CDR3 is built from 18 residues. From germline, CDR1 is SGHDT and CDR2 YYEEEE. The CDR3 here is CASSYLDREDTGANGLTF. The DNA for the CDR3 is TGTGCCAGCAGCTACCTGGACAGGGAGGATACAGGGGCCAACGGCCTGACTTTC.

This sequence joins TRBV7-9 and TRBJ2-1; 7 bases are shared with TRBD1. The ends lost 5 bases at V and 0 bases at J; junction bases unmatched: 7. The CDR3 is 16 amino acids. The germline V gene encodes CDR1 SEHNR and CDR2 FQNEAQ (reference sequence). CDR3 in amino acids: CASSPRQGSSYNEQFF. Here the CDR3 DNA reads TGTGCCAGCAGCCCCCGACAGGGAAGCTCCTACAATGAGCAGTTCTTC.

The chain recombines TRBV7-3 with TRBJ1-1; D unresolved. Germline CDR1 reads SGHTA; CDR2 reads FQGTGA. This CDR3 has 14 residues. The V gene lost 5 bases and the J gene lost 6 bases, with 16 bases spanning the gap. In DNA, the CDR3 is TGTGCCAGCAGCCCACTGGGCCATGGCGCTGAAGCTTTCTTT. Translated: CASSPLGHGAEAFF. The whole variable domain, filled in from reference TRBV7-3 and TRBJ1-1, reads GAGVSQTPSNKVTEKGKYVELRCDPISGHTALYWYRQSLGQGPEFLIYFQGTGAADDSGLPNDRFFAVRPEGSVSTLKIQRTERGDSAVYLCASSPLGHGAEAFFGQGTRLTVV.

Remarks on this clone: Other DNA sequences in this sample translate to the same CDR3. The chain is built from TRBV5-1 and TRBJ2-5; the match to TRBD2 covers 7 bases. The CDR3 is 13 residues long. Trimming at V came to 0 bases and at J to 5 bases, leaving 1 base not matched to a gene. Germline assignment: CDR1 SGHRS and CDR2 YFSETQ. CDR3 bases: TGCGCCAGCAGCTTGGCGGGAGGTGAGACCCAGTACTTC. Its translation is CASSLAGGETQYF. The full variable domain, completed using reference TRBV5-1 and TRBJ2-5, is KAGVTQTPRYLIKTRGQQVTLSCSPISGHRSVSWYQQTPGQGLQFLFEYFSETQRNKGNFPGRFSGRQFSNSRSEMNVSTLELGDSALYLCASSLAGGETQYFGPGTRLLVL.

The chain uses TRBV5-6 and TRBJ2-1; 7 positions match TRBD2. The CDR3 runs 16 residues. The germline CDR1 and CDR2 sequences are SGHDT and YYEEEE. The junction had 9 bases not matched to a gene; V was cut back by 3 bases and J by 3 bases. The CDR3 sequence: CASSSSSGEHYNEQFF. CDR3 nucleotides: TGTGCCAGCAGCTCCTCTAGCGGAGAACACTACAATGAGCAGTTCTTC.

This clone was recorded only once. The CDR3 is CASSLATGVNYGYTF. Written as DNA, the CDR3 is TGTGCCAGCAGCTTAGCGACAGGAGTTAACTATGGCTACACCTTC. The V gene is TRBV7-2, the J gene TRBJ1-2, with D possibly TRBD1 on 6 matching bases. There are 15 residues in the CDR3. Germline V lookup: CDR1 SGHTA, CDR2 FQGNSA. V gave up 0 bases and J gave up 1 base, with 9 bases separating them. Based on the CDR3 plus reference TRBV7-2 and TRBJ1-2, the full variable domain is GAGVSQSPSNKVTEKGKDVELRCDPISGHTALYWYRQSLGQGLEFLIYFQGNSAPDKSGLPSDRFSAERTGGSVSTLTIQRTQQEDSAVYLCASSLATGVNYGYTFGSGTRLTVV.